These 21 T cell receptor beta chains share one sample of origin, sequenced in a study of cytomegalovirus exposure and HLA in healthy donors. 60 Vbeta and 13 Jbeta primers were used in PCR. Assay: immunoSEQ multiplex PCR; the TCRdb copy retains only in-frame clones and omits some. Of about 200,000 clones in the sample, 75% to 90% were seen once. Sequencing was carried out using PBMCs. All receptors come from a man aged 30-40 years in good health and CMV-seronegative.

The chain combines TRBV7-9 with TRBJ2-7; D gene unclear. Looked up from germline, CDR1 is SEHNR and CDR2 is FQNEAQ (reference sequence). Deletions cut 5 bases from V and 3 bases from J, with 8 bases between. The CDR3 covers 12 residues. The CDR3 DNA is TGTGCCAGCAGCATAAGCCACTACGAGCAGTACTTC. This codes for CASSISHYEQYF. The full variable domain, its missing parts supplied by reference TRBV7-9 and TRBJ2-7, is DTGVSQNPRHKITKRGQNVTFRCDPISEHNRLYWYRQTLGQGPEFLTYFQNEAQLEKSRLLSDRFSAERPKGSFSTLEIQRTEQGDSAMYLCASSISHYEQYFGPGTRLTVT.

J is TRBJ2-3 and V is TRBV7-8; 10 nucleotides line up with TRBD1. The ends lost 11 bases at V and 5 bases at J; junction bases unmatched: 13. CDR3 size: 15 residues. Germline-derived CDR1 and CDR2 are SGHVS and FQNEAQ. CDR3 sequence: CAGKTGTGDVDTQYF. The CDR3 DNA follows: TGTGCCGGGAAAACCGGGACAGGGGACGTAGATACGCAGTATTTT. The whole variable domain, remainder taken from reference TRBV7-8 and TRBJ2-3, is GAGVSQSPRYKVAKRGQDVALRCDPISGHVSLFWYQQALGQGPEFLTYFQNEAQLDKSGLPSDRFFAERPEGSVSTLKIQRTQQEDSAVYLCAGKTGTGDVDTQYFGPGTRLTVL.

The CDR3 is CASSLTGETGYTF. For the CDR3, the DNA is TGTGCCAGCAGCCTAACAGGAGAGACGGGCTACACCTTC. The chain uses TRBV7-8 and TRBJ1-2, with a weak D call TRBD1 (5 bases). Germline lookup yields CDR1 SGHVS and CDR2 FQNEAQ. The CDR3 has 13 amino acids. The ends were cut back, 5 bases at V and 8 bases at J, with 15 bases in the middle. The full variable domain, rest sourced from reference TRBV7-8 and TRBJ1-2, is GAGVSQSPRYKVAKRGQDVALRCDPISGHVSLFWYQQALGQGPEFLTYFQNEAQLDKSGLPSDRFFAERPEGSVSTLKIQRTQQEDSAVYLCASSLTGETGYTFGSGTRLTVV.

This chain connects TRBV6-5 to TRBJ2-6; no firm D call. With 7 bases removed from V and 0 bases from J, the gap between germline ends came to 7 bases. Germline values: CDR1 MNHEY, CDR2 SVGAGI. CDR3 length: 14 amino acids. In DNA form, the CDR3 reads TGTGCCAGCATGTTGAGCTCTGGGGCCAACGTCCTGACTTTC. It is translated as CASMLSSGANVLTF.

This chain joins TRBV18 and TRBJ1-1, with 7 bases fitting TRBD1. Per the germline V gene, CDR1 is KGHSH and CDR2 is LQKENI. Germline trimming cut 3 bases from V and 2 bases from J; bases unmatched to any gene: 3. CDR3 length: 14 amino acids. CDR3 sequence reads: CASSPGQANTEAFF. In DNA, the CDR3 is TGTGCCAGCTCACCCGGACAGGCTAACACTGAAGCTTTCTTT.

The chain carries TRBV28 and TRBJ2-6; unclear D gene. The V gene lost 9 bases and the J gene lost 1 base, with 7 bases spanning the gap. Germline V lookup: CDR1 MDHEN, CDR2 SYDVKM. The CDR3 is 13 amino acids. CDR3: CASIKSGANVLTF. In nucleotides, the CDR3 is TGTGCCAGTATTAAATCTGGGGCCAACGTCCTGACTTTC.

This chain uses TRBV5-4 with TRBJ2-4; 8 nucleotides match TRBD1. The CDR3 totals 14 residues. V lost 3 bases, J lost 5 bases, and 4 bases stayed unmatched. CDR1 and CDR2 (germline): SGHNT, YYREEE (reference sequence). The CDR3 DNA reads TGTGCCAGCAGCTACCGGGGACAGGAAAACATTCAGTACTTC. Translating it yields CASSYRGQENIQYF.

The chain recombines TRBV5-1 with TRBJ2-1, with 9 bases identical to TRBD2. The trim removed 4 bases at V and 0 bases at J, leaving 8 bases unmatched. Per germline, CDR1 SGHRS and CDR2 YFSETQ. The CDR3 has 17 amino acids. CDR3 region: CASSIRLAVSSYNEQFF. In DNA, the CDR3 is TGCGCCAGCAGCATCCGACTAGCGGTCAGCTCCTACAATGAGCAGTTCTTC.

CDR3 region: CASTVKSTDTQYF. The CDR3 coding sequence is TGTGCCAGCACGGTAAAGAGCACAGATACGCAGTATTTT. This chain joins TRBV5-6 and TRBJ2-3; D ambiguous. V lost 6 bases to trimming and J lost 0 bases, with 8 bases between them. CDR1 SGHDT and CDR2 YYEEEE come from the germline V gene. The CDR3 length is 13 residues.

The J gene is TRBJ1-2, the V gene TRBV4-2; TRBD1 matches at 7 bases. Per germline, CDR1 LGHNA and CDR2 YNFKEQ. V shed 0 bases, J shed 6 bases, and the junction held 10 bases outside the gene matches. This CDR3 has 16 amino acids. The CDR3 region is CASSQDQGQQNNGYTF. As DNA, the CDR3 is TGTGCCAGCAGCCAAGATCAGGGACAGCAAAATAATGGCTACACCTTC.

The J gene is TRBJ1-3, the V gene TRBV18; TRBD1 matches 7 bases. The length of the CDR3 is 16 residues. J was trimmed by 0 bases and V by 5 bases; bases with no gene match: 7. Germline CDR1 KGHSH, CDR2 LQKENI. CDR3: CASSRQGTSSGNTIYF. CDR3 nucleotide sequence: TGTGCCAGCTCAAGACAGGGAACAAGCTCTGGAAACACCATATATTTT.

The chain links TRBV11-2 to TRBJ2-1; D perhaps matches TRBD1 (6 bases). Trimming shortened V by 5 bases and J by 2 bases, and 16 bases separated the two germline ends. Per germline, CDR1 SGHAT and CDR2 FQNNGV. The CDR3 has 16 residues. The CDR3 DNA reads TGTGCCAGCAGCAAGGACAGAAGTCGCACCTACAATGAGCAGTTCTTC. It yields the protein CASSKDRSRTYNEQFF.

This clone has just a few counts. The CDR3 DNA reads as TGTGCCAGCAGTTGGACTCTCCAAGAGACCCAGTACTTC. Translation: CASSWTLQETQYF. This rearrangement joins TRBV27 to TRBJ2-5; possible D gene TRBD2, 5 bases. The length of the CDR3 is 13 residues. Germline values: CDR1 MNHEY, CDR2 SMNVEV (reference sequence). Trimming removed 4 bases at V and 1 base at J, with 7 bases between.

The V gene is TRBV6-5, the J gene TRBJ2-7, with a weak D call TRBD1 (6 bases). CDR3 length: 14 amino acids. Germline CDR1 is MNHEY and CDR2 is SVGAGI. Trimming cost V 6 bases and J 3 bases, with 15 bases left between them. DNA for the CDR3: TGTGCCAGCAGCCGAATTGGGGGCGGCTACGAGCAGTACTTC. Its protein is CASSRIGGGYEQYF.

The J gene is TRBJ2-7, the V gene TRBV5-1, with 8 nucleotides matching TRBD2. There are 14 residues in the CDR3. The germline V gene has CDR1 SGHRS and CDR2 YFSETQ. Trimming at V came to 3 bases and at J to 1 base, leaving 3 bases not matched to a gene. CDR3 residues: CASSSGGVSYEQYF. In DNA, the CDR3 is TGCGCCAGCAGCTCGGGGGGGGTTTCCTACGAGCAGTACTTC.

The chain links TRBV19 to TRBJ1-1; D uncertain. Trimming shortened V by 3 bases and J by 0 bases, and 11 bases separated the two germline ends. Germline V gene sequence: CDR1 LNHDA, CDR2 SQIVND (reference sequence). The CDR3 extends over 15 amino acids. This CDR3 reads CASSILGRLNTEAFF. The CDR3 coding sequence is TGTGCCAGTAGTATCTTAGGCAGGTTGAACACTGAAGCTTTCTTT. The variable domain in full, completed from reference TRBV19 and TRBJ1-1, reads DGGITQSPKYLFRKEGQNVTLSCEQNLNHDAMYWYRQDPGQGLRLIYYSQIVNDFQKGDIAEGYSVSREKKESFPLTVTSAQKNPTAFYLCASSILGRLNTEAFFGQGTRLTVV.

The chain has TRBV29-1 and TRBJ2-1; 10 bases are a match to TRBD2. The CDR3 is 16 residues long. Germline V CDR1 and CDR2: SQVTM, ANQGSEA. Trimming at V came to 3 bases and at J to 0 bases, leaving 5 bases not matched to a gene. CDR3 loop: CSVERTSGSSYNEQFF. Here the CDR3 DNA reads TGCAGCGTTGAGAGGACTAGCGGAAGCTCCTACAATGAGCAGTTCTTC.

This clone was counted only a few times. V usage is TRBV11-3 and J usage is TRBJ2-3, with a weak D call TRBD2 (5 bases). V was pared by 1 base and J by 0 bases, with 11 bases between. Germline CDR1 SGHNT, CDR2 YENEEA. The length of the CDR3 is 16 residues. Written as DNA, the CDR3 is TGTGCCAGCAGCTTAGGGGCGGGCTCTAGCACAGATACGCAGTATTTT. It is translated as CASSLGAGSSTDTQYF.

The V and J genes are TRBV19 and TRBJ1-4; a weak D match, TRBD1 (5 bases). Deletions cut 8 bases from V and 7 bases from J, with 14 bases between. Germline V gene data show CDR1 as LNHDA and CDR2 as SQIVND (reference sequence). This CDR3 region has 13 residues. CDR3 protein: CASGSGDGEKLFF. Written as DNA, the CDR3 is TGTGCCAGTGGATCGGGGGATGGTGAAAAACTGTTTTTT.

The chain has TRBV6-5 and TRBJ1-5; 9 bases match TRBD1. CDR1 is MNHEY, CDR2 SVGAGI, per germline. This CDR3 region has 14 residues. After removal of 10 bases from V and 6 bases from J, the junction contained 10 bases not matched to a gene. CDR3: CATDRGTAGQPQHF. The CDR3 DNA follows: TGTGCCACGGACAGGGGTACAGCCGGTCAGCCCCAGCATTTT.

The V and J genes are TRBV18 and TRBJ2-5, with 11 nucleotides matching TRBD1. CDR1 is KGHSH and CDR2 is LQKENI in the germline V gene. The CDR3 length is 17 residues. V was pared by 3 bases and J by 4 bases, with 10 bases of the junction left unmatched. The CDR3 sequence: CASSPSRTGGLRETQYF. The DNA of the CDR3 is TGTGCCAGCTCACCGAGTCGGACAGGGGGCTTGAGAGAGACCCAGTACTTC.